This paragraph reports one T cell receptor beta chain. Its specificity is not known. No conserved phenylalanine or tryptophan is present at the end of the CDR3, so a read error is the likely explanation. TCRdb re-called the reads with MiXCR, one entry per CDR3 protein. This sample has some 7,600 distinct CDR3 sequences, with less than 65% found just once. This sample is part of a study of T cell repertoires in cytomegalovirus infection. Deletions cut 5 bases from V and 4 bases from J, with 14 bases between. Germline loops: CDR1 SGHAT, CDR2 FQNNGV. This CDR3 is built from 14 residues. This sequence was found in a human donor in good health (CMV status not recorded). Some clones in this sample may be carry-over from other donors' samples. What was sequenced was PBMCs, sequenced either directly or after in vitro stimulation (not recorded which). The gene calls are TRBV11-2 and TRBJ1-2; TRBD1 is a possible D gene (5 bases). The CDR3 sequence: CASSQTAGPYGYTL. DNA of the CDR3: TGTGCCAGCAGCCAGACAGCCGGGCCCTATGGCTACACCTTA.